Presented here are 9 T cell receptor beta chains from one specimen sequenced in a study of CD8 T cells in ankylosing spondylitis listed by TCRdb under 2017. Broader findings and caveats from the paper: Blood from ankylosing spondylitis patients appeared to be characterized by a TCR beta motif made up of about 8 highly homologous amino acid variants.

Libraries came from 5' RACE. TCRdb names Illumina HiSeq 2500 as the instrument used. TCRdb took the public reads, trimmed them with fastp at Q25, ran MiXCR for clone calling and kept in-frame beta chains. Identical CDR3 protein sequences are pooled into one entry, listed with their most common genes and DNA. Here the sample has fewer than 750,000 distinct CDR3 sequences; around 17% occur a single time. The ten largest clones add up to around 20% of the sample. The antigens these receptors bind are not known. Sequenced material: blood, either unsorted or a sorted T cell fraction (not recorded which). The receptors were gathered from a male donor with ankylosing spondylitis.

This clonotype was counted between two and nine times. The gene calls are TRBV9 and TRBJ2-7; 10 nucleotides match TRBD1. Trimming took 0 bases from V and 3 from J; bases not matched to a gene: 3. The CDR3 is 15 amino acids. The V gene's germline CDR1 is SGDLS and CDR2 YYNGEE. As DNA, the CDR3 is TGTGCCAGCAGCGTAGGGACAGGGGGAGACTACGAGCAGTACTTC. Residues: CASSVGTGGDYEQYF.

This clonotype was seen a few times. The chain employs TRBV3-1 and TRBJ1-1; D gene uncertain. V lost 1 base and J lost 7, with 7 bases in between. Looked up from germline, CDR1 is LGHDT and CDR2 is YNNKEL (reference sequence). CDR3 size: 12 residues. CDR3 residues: CASSQGEGEAFF. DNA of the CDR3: TGTGCCAGCAGCCAAGGAGAAGGTGAAGCTTTCTTT.

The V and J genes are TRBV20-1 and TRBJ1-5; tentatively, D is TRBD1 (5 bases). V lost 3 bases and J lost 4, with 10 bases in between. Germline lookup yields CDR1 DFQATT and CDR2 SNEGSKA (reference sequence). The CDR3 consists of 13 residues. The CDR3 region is CSARGRENQPQHF. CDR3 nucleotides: TGCAGTGCTAGGGGGCGTGAGAATCAGCCCCAGCATTTT.

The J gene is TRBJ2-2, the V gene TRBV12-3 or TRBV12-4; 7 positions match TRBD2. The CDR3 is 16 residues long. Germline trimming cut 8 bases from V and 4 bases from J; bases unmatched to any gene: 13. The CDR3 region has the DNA TGTGCCAGCGGGAATACTAGCGTAGGAATCACCGGGGAGCTGTTTTTT. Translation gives CASGNTSVGITGELFF.

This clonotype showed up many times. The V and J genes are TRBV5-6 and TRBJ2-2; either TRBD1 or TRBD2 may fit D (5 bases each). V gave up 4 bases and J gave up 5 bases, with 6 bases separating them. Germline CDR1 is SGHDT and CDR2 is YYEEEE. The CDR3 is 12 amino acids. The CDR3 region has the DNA TGTGCCAGCAGCGGGGGAACCGGGGAGCTGTTTTTT. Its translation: CASSGGTGELFF. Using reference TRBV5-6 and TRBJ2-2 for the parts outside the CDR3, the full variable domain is DAGVTQSPTHLIKTRGQQVTLRCSPKSGHDTVSWYQQALGQGPQFIFQYYEEEERQRGNFPDRFSGHQFPNYSSELNVNALLLGDSALYLCASSGGTGELFFGEGSRLTVL.

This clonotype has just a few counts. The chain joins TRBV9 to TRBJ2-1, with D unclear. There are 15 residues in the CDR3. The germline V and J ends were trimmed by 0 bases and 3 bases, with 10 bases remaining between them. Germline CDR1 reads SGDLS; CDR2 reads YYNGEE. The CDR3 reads CASSVEGQDYNEQFF. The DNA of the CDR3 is TGTGCCAGCAGCGTAGAAGGTCAGGACTACAATGAGCAGTTCTTC. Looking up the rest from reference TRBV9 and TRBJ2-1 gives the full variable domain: DSGVTQTPKHLITATGQRVTLRCSPRSGDLSVYWYQQSLDQGLQFLIQYYNGEERAKGNILERFSAQQFPDLHSELNLSSLELGDSALYFCASSVEGQDYNEQFFGPGTRLTVL.

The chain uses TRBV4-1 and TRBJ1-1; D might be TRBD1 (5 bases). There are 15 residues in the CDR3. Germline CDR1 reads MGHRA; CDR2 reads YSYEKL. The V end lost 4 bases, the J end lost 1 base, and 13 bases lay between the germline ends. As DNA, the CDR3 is TGCGCCAGCAGCCTCAGCCGGGACCCGAACACTGAAGCTTTCTTT. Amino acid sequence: CASSLSRDPNTEAFF.

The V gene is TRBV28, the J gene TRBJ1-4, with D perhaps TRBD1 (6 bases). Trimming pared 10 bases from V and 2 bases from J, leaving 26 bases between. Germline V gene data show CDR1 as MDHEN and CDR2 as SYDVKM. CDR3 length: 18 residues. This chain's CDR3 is CATPSRDTLSGTNEKLFF. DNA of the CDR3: TGTGCCACCCCAAGCCGGGACACCCTTTCGGGGACTAATGAAAAACTGTTTTTT.

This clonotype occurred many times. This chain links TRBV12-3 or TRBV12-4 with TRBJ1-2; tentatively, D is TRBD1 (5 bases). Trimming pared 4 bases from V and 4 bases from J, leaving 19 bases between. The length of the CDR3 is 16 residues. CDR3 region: CASSYAADIEGYGYTF. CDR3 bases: TGTGCCAGCAGTTATGCCGCGGACATCGAGGGCTATGGCTACACCTTC.